The sequence of this T cell receptor (beta chain) was determined in a study of T cell changes during pregnancy in multiple sclerosis (dated by TCRdb to between 2018 and 2021). For the wider study: Changes in the T cell repertoire over the course of pregnancy were examined in this study in women with multiple sclerosis.

In this sample, this clone turned up once. Its antigen is currently not known. Qualities for individual bases were not recorded, and no much larger clone is one base off. In the germline V gene, CDR1 corresponds to SGHRS and CDR2 to YFSETQ. V is shortened by 0 bases, J by 5 bases, and the region joining them spans 5 bases. The CDR3 measures 12 amino acids from cysteine to phenylalanine. Only the CDR3 DNA is retained, 36 bases long and in frame from the first base. Libraries were made using the immunoSEQ multiplex PCR assay. Drawn from immuneACCESS, this table holds only the in-frame rearrangements with V and J called that TCRdb kept. Clones are partly lost; checked studies trace under half to an unresolved V gene and leave the rest unexplained. The sample table records 50,000 to 60,000 clones; roughly 90% of these occur just once. The ten largest account for approximately 0.15% of the sample.

Sequencing was performed on CD4+ T cells from peripheral blood mononuclear cells, taken after pregnancy. The sequence derives from a female donor in good health, enrolled as a control in a pregnancy study. Recombination connected TRBV5-1 to TRBJ2-5, with no confident D gene call. At the DNA level, the sequence is TGCGCCAGCAGCTTGGTCGGGGAGACCCAGTACTTC. Its translation reads: CASSLVGETQYF.